The 2 T cell receptor beta chains in this list originate from one sample, sequenced in a study of T-cell reconstitution after alpha-beta-depleted transplantation in children. Preparing the TCRbeta library involved the use of unique molecular identifiers. Via MiXCR, TCRdb re-called the PCR reads, giving one row per CDR3 protein. Among about 610,000 distinct CDR3 sequences listed, roughly a tenth were seen once. Material: PBMCs from the stem cell graft donor, obtained from the stem cell graft. These receptors originate from a human donor who donated a stem cell graft to a child with acute myeloid leukemia.

The sample holds a few counts of this clonotype. The rearrangement uses TRBV6-2 or TRBV6-3 and TRBJ1-3; D may be TRBD1 (5 bases). The CDR3 consists of 14 residues. Germline-derived CDR1 and CDR2 are MNHEY and SVGEGT. Trimming cost V 8 bases and J 4 bases, with 15 bases left between them. CDR3: CASGRRRDGNTIYF. The CDR3, as DNA: TGTGCCAGCGGGAGACGCAGGGACGGAAACACCATATATTTT.

V gene TRBV5-4 combines with J gene TRBJ2-1; 7 bases fit TRBD1. J gave up 6 bases and V 5 bases, and 8 bases lay outside the gene matches. CDR3 length: 14 residues. Germline V gives CDR1 SGHNT, CDR2 YYREEE (reference sequence). The CDR3 loop reads CASREPGGPNEQFF. CDR3 DNA: TGTGCCAGCAGGGAGCCAGGGGGACCCAATGAGCAGTTCTTC.